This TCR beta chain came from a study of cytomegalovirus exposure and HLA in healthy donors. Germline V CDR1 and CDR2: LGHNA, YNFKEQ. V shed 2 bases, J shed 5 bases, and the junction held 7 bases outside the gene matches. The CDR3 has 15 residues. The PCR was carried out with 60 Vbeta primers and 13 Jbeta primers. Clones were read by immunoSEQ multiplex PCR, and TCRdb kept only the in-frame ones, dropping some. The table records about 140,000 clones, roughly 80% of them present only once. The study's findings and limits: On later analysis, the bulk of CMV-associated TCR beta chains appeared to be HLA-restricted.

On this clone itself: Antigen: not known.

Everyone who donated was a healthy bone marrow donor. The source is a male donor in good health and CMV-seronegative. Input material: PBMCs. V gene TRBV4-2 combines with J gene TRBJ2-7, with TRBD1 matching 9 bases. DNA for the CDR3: TGTGCCAGCAGCCAAAGGAGGACAGGGGCGCACGAGCAGTACTTC. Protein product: CASSQRRTGAHEQYF.